This note documents a single T cell receptor (beta chain) sequence. The V end lost 0 bases, the J end lost 2 bases, and 7 bases lay between the germline ends. The CDR3 is made up of 15 amino acids. Germline CDR1 reads MNHNS; CDR2 reads SASEGT. These data belong to a study of blood T cell repertoires in COVID-19. Turning to the study itself: Italy, Spain and the United States were the sources of the convalescent and acute COVID-19 samples. Sources were T cells, B-cell-depleted T cells, or PBMCs; the material itself was cDNA or gDNA.

Original methodology: Reference gene primer amplification gave nucleated cell count estimates. TCRdb's copy holds only in-frame clones and misses some; the assay was immunoSEQ multiplex PCR. V and J calls plus clone size are reproduced from that table; the DNA served to infer D and trimming. Here the sample spans about 64,000 clones, roughly 85% being singletons. V is TRBV6-1 and J is TRBJ1-4; D perhaps matches TRBD1 (5 bases). This TCR came from a man in his forties with acute or convalescent COVID-19. The sequenced sample was peripheral blood. CDR3 sequence: CASSEAGRTNEKLFF. The DNA of the CDR3 is TGTGCCAGCAGTGAAGCGGGGCGGACTAATGAAAAACTGTTTTTT.